The clone carrying this TCR beta chain has more than one count but fewer than ten. These data come from a study of blood T cell repertoires in COVID-19. Turning to the study itself: Samples came from the United States, Italy and Spain, spanning acute and convalescent COVID-19.

As originally analysed: Estimates of nucleated cell counts were drawn from the amplification of reference gene primers. Libraries were prepared by immunoSEQ multiplex PCR; TCRdb keeps only in-frame clonotypes and omits some of them. Clone size and the V and J calls come from that table; the DNA yielded D and trimming. The sample records approximately 260,000 clones, roughly 80% being singletons. This TCR was sampled from a woman of 80 years or more with active or convalescent COVID-19. Sequencing used peripheral blood.

CDR3 loop: CASREIAGGDEQFF. CDR3 bases: TGTGCCAGCAGGGAAATAGCGGGGGGCGATGAGCAGTTCTTC. The V call is TRBV14, the J call TRBJ2-1; the match to TRBD2 covers 10 bases. Germline assignment: CDR1 SGHDN and CDR2 FVKESK. Trimming cost V 6 bases and J 8 bases; bases outside gene matches: 7. CDR3 length equals 14 residues.